The next 29 T cell receptor beta chains were all read from a single sample in a study of blood T cell repertoires in COVID-19. The data were produced by immunoSEQ multiplex PCR, yet TCRdb's version contains in-frame clones alone and is incomplete. The repertoire holds 330,000 or so clones, with roughly nine tenths as singletons. Material for sequencing was PBMCs or T cells enriched from blood (not recorded which). The source of these receptors is a woman in her twenties or thirties who had recovered from COVID-19.

This clone was counted a few times. V gene TRBV18 combines with J gene TRBJ1-1, with 11 bases fitting TRBD1. Germline-derived CDR1 and CDR2 are KGHSH and LQKENI. The CDR3 has 16 residues. V shed 4 bases and J 2 bases; nucleotides not matched to a gene: 6. The CDR3 nucleotides read TGTGCCAGCTCACTGGGACAGGGGGGAACCAACACTGAAGCTTTCTTT. Its translation: CASSLGQGGTNTEAFF.

This clone has just one count. A junction end diverges from the germline sequence, so it may reflect a read error. The chain joins TRBV28 to TRBJ2-1; D might be TRBD1 (5 bases). The germline CDR1 and CDR2 sequences are MDHEN and SYDVKM. The length of the CDR3 is 13 residues. The CDR3 loop is CASSLQPDRQRVF. CDR3 nucleotide sequence: TGTGCCAGCAGTTTGCAACCTGACAGACAAAGGGTCTTC.

The chain has TRBV6-5 and TRBJ2-7; 12 nucleotides align to TRBD2. The CDR3 is 13 residues long. The J segment lost 4 bases and the V segment lost 7 bases, leaving 2 bases of the junction unmatched. Germline assignment: CDR1 MNHEY and CDR2 SVGAGI. The chain's CDR3 is CASTGLAGYEQYF. The CDR3, as DNA: TGTGCCAGCACCGGACTAGCGGGGTACGAGCAGTACTTC.

The chain links TRBV28 to TRBJ1-5; tentative D call: TRBD1 (5 bases). The V end lost 6 bases, the J end lost 8 bases, and 17 bases lay between the germline ends. Germline V gene lookup returns CDR1 MDHEN and CDR2 SYDVKM. The CDR3 covers 14 residues. The CDR3 protein is CASRTIQGIEPQHF. CDR3 DNA sequence: TGTGCCAGCAGGACGATCCAGGGTATCGAGCCCCAGCATTTT.

The chain joins TRBV30 to TRBJ1-6; perhaps TRBD1 as D (6 bases). The CDR3 extends over 13 amino acids. The germline gives CDR1 GTSNPN, CDR2 SVGIG (reference sequence). The ends were cut back, 2 bases at V and 6 bases at J, with 8 bases in the middle. The CDR3 DNA reads TGTGCCTGGAGTACCAGGGGTAATTCACCCCTCCACTTT. Its translation is CAWSTRGNSPLHF.

This chain links TRBV10-1 with TRBJ2-3; D remains ambiguous. The CDR3 runs 14 residues. The germline V and J ends were trimmed by 4 bases and 5 bases, with 13 bases remaining between them. The germline V gene has CDR1 WNHNN and CDR2 SYGVQD (reference sequence). CDR3 region: CASSGSNSRDTQYF. In DNA form, the CDR3 reads TGCGCCAGCAGTGGTAGTAATTCCCGAGATACGCAGTATTTT.

This sequence joins TRBV2 and TRBJ1-6; 12 bases are a match to TRBD1. The CDR3 sequence is 13 residues long. J lost 16 bases, V lost 10 bases, and 11 bases had no gene match. Germline V gene sequence: CDR1 SNHLY, CDR2 FYNNEI. CDR3 sequence (DNA): TGTGCCATCCGAGTGGGACAGGGGGCCCAACTCCACTTT. Translating it yields CAIRVGQGAQLHF.

This clone was seen just once. V and J are TRBV14 and TRBJ2-1; no clear D gene. CDR1 is SGHDN and CDR2 is FVKESK in the germline V gene. This CDR3 spans 15 amino acids. V lost 0 bases and J 2 bases, leaving 8 bases between the germline ends. The CDR3 sequence: CASSQDGYPYNEQFF. The DNA for the CDR3 is TGTGCCAGCAGCCAAGACGGGTACCCCTACAATGAGCAGTTCTTC.

J is TRBJ2-7 and V is TRBV19; 14 bases map to TRBD2. Germline CDR1 reads LNHDA; CDR2 reads SQIVND (reference sequence). This CDR3 spans 13 amino acids. CDR3 loop: CARGLAGAYEQYF. CDR3 sequence (DNA): TGTGCTAGGGGACTAGCGGGGGCCTACGAGCAGTACTTC. The variable domain in full, completed from reference TRBV19 and TRBJ2-7, reads DGGITQSPKYLFRKEGQNVTLSCEQNLNHDAMYWYRQDPGQGLRLIYYSQIVNDFQKGDIAEGYSVSREKKESFPLTVTSAQKNPTAFYLCARGLAGAYEQYFGPGTRLTVT.

This clone was counted a few times. V usage is TRBV10-2 and J usage is TRBJ1-2; 9 bases agree with TRBD1. The CDR3 covers 16 residues. V lost 3 bases to trimming and J lost 4 bases; unmatched junction nucleotides: 9. The germline V gene encodes CDR1 WSHSY and CDR2 SAAADI. The CDR3 bases are TGCGCCAGCAGTGAAACAGGGGGCGGCTTCAGCTATGGCTACACCTTC. Protein sequence: CASSETGGGFSYGYTF.

This clone was seen just once. The V call is TRBV3-1 (or the pseudogene TRBV3-2), the J call TRBJ2-5, with no clear D. This CDR3 comprises 12 residues. V lost 3 bases and J 3 bases, leaving 5 bases between the germline ends. Germline CDR1 is LGHDT and CDR2 is YNNKEL (reference sequence). CDR3 bases: TGTGCCAGCAGCCAGATAGAAGAGACCCAGTACTTC. It translates to CASSQIEETQYF.

The gene calls are TRBV5-6 and TRBJ2-7; a possible D gene is TRBD2 (6 bases). Germline lookup yields CDR1 SGHDT and CDR2 YYEEEE. V was shortened by 2 bases and J by 5 bases, with 14 bases between the two germline ends. The CDR3 sequence is 14 residues long. In DNA form, the CDR3 reads TGTGCCAGCAGCTTTGGAGGGGTCCCGAACGAGCAGTACTTC. This sequence encodes CASSFGGVPNEQYF.

The rearrangement links TRBV24-1 to TRBJ1-1; perhaps TRBD1 as D (5 bases). Germline values: CDR1 KGHDR, CDR2 SFDVKD. Trimming took off 10 bases at V and 4 bases at J, with 12 bases between the two ends. The CDR3 loop spans 12 amino acids. The CDR3 loop reads CATGEVGTEAFF. In DNA form, the CDR3 reads TGTGCCACGGGGGAGGTCGGCACTGAAGCTTTCTTT.

This clone is a singleton in its sample. The chain uses TRBV3-1 (or the pseudogene TRBV3-2) and TRBJ2-1; TRBD1 aligns across 7 bases. CDR1 and CDR2 (germline): LGHDT, YNNKEL (reference sequence). Trimming at V came to 6 bases and at J to 0 bases, leaving 5 bases not matched to a gene. The CDR3 loop spans 15 amino acids. The CDR3 DNA is TGTGCCAGCAGGACTTGGGACAGCTCCTACAATGAGCAGTTCTTC. Amino acids: CASRTWDSSYNEQFF.

This chain joins TRBV18 and TRBJ2-3; no firm D call. The ends were cut back, 3 bases at V and 0 bases at J, with 10 bases in the middle. CDR3 length: 15 amino acids. CDR1 and CDR2 from the germline V gene are KGHSH and LQKENI. The CDR3 DNA reads TGTGCCAGCTCACCTGGTCGCGCTAGCACAGATACGCAGTATTTT. Protein sequence: CASSPGRASTDTQYF. Combining the CDR3 with reference TRBV18 and TRBJ2-3 gives the whole variable domain NAGVMQNPRHLVRRRGQEARLRCSPMKGHSHVYWYRQLPEEGLKFMVYLQKENIIDESGMPKERFSAEFPKEGPSILRIQQVVRGDSAAYFCASSPGRASTDTQYFGPGTRLTVL.

The genes are TRBV5-1 and TRBJ2-5, with 11 bases that match TRBD2. Germline V CDR1 and CDR2: SGHRS, YFSETQ. V trimming: 4 bases; J trimming: 4 bases; junction bases outside the gene matches: 6. This CDR3 region has 15 residues. The CDR3 region has the DNA TGCGCCAGCAGCCCGCAGACTAGCGGGGCAGAGACCCAGTACTTC. Encoded protein: CASSPQTSGAETQYF.

The V call is TRBV19, the J call TRBJ1-1; 8 nucleotides agree with TRBD1. In germline, CDR1 is LNHDA, CDR2 SQIVND (reference sequence). The V and J ends lost 4 bases and 5 bases, in that order; junction bases with no gene match: 3. This CDR3 contains 13 residues. The CDR3 DNA is TGTGCCAGTAGTAGGACAGGGCGGACTGAAGCTTTCTTT. This encodes CASSRTGRTEAFF.

The chain uses TRBV18 and TRBJ2-3, with TRBD1 identical over 8 bases. With 3 bases clipped from V and 3 bases from J, the junction kept 14 bases outside the gene matches. The CDR3 totals 18 residues. The germline V gene encodes CDR1 KGHSH and CDR2 LQKENI. CDR3 protein: CASSPTPATGGRTDTQYF. In DNA form, the CDR3 reads TGTGCCAGCTCACCTACCCCCGCTACAGGGGGAAGGACAGATACGCAGTATTTT.

The chain joins TRBV2 to TRBJ2-7; D remains ambiguous. V was cut by 3 bases and J by 1 base, with 10 bases left in between. The CDR3 has 14 residues. Germline V lookup: CDR1 SNHLY, CDR2 FYNNEI. The CDR3 coding sequence is TGTGCCAGCAGTGATTTGTCAGATTCCTACGAGCAGTACTTC. It is translated as CASSDLSDSYEQYF. Full variable domain (missing parts from reference TRBV2 and TRBJ2-7): EPEVTQTPSHQVTQMGQEVILRCVPISNHLYFYWYRQILGQKVEFLVSFYNNEISEKSEIFDDQFSVERPDGSNFTLKIRSTKLEDSAMYFCASSDLSDSYEQYFGPGTRLTVT.

The chain combines TRBV4-1 with TRBJ2-7; weak D call: TRBD1 (6 bases). The CDR3 runs 15 residues. The V and J ends lost 5 bases and 0 bases respectively, with 14 bases between them. CDR1 is MGHRA, CDR2 YSYEKL, per germline. CDR3 nucleotides: TGCGCCAGCAGCTCAGGGGACGGTCTCTCCTACGAGCAGTACTTC. It is translated as CASSSGDGLSYEQYF.

This clone was recorded only once. The CDR3, as DNA: TGTGCCAGCTCAACCGGGACAGAATATGGCTACACCTTC. Protein product: CASSTGTEYGYTF. The rearrangement uses TRBV7-2 and TRBJ1-2, with 7 bases fitting TRBD1. The CDR3 contains 13 residues. Germline CDR1 reads SGHTA; CDR2 reads FQGNSA. The J segment lost 5 bases and the V segment lost 8 bases, leaving 8 bases of the junction unmatched.

The chain uses TRBV29-1 and TRBJ2-3; no clear D gene. This CDR3 comprises 12 residues. Trimming removed 3 bases at V and 3 bases at J, with 7 bases between. The germline V gene has CDR1 SQVTM and CDR2 ANQGSEA. CDR3 in amino acids: CSVDLYTDTQYF. The CDR3 nucleotides read TGCAGCGTTGATTTATATACAGATACGCAGTATTTT.

CDR3 nucleotide sequence: TGTGCCAGCAGCTTAGGACGGGGTATGCAAGAGACCCAGTACTTC. The encoded protein is CASSLGRGMQETQYF. The chain couples TRBV7-2 to TRBJ2-5, with a possible D match to TRBD2 (5 bases). Deletions cut 1 base from V and 2 bases from J, with 11 bases between. The CDR3 is 15 amino acids. CDR1 and CDR2 from the germline V gene are SGHTA and FQGNSA.

This clone was seen only once. In DNA, the CDR3 is TGTGCCAGCAGGAGGGGGTTGGGCACTGAAGCTTTCTTT. Translating gives CASRRGLGTEAFF. The rearrangement joins TRBV27 to TRBJ1-1; the D gene is possibly TRBD1 (6 bases). The length of the CDR3 is 13 residues. The ends were cut back, 6 bases at V and 4 bases at J, with 12 bases in the middle. Germline V lookup: CDR1 MNHEY, CDR2 SMNVEV (reference sequence).

J is TRBJ1-1 and V is TRBV7-9; 8 bases align to TRBD1. Germline trimming cut 3 bases from V and 1 base from J; bases unmatched to any gene: 1. The germline CDR1 and CDR2 sequences are SEHNR and FQNEAQ (reference sequence). The CDR3 is made up of 14 amino acids. The DNA of the CDR3 is TGTGCCAGCAGCTTTGGGACAGGGAACACTGAAGCTTTCTTT. This gives the protein CASSFGTGNTEAFF. Full variable domain (missing parts from reference TRBV7-9 and TRBJ1-1): DTGVSQNPRHKITKRGQNVTFRCDPISEHNRLYWYRQTLGQGPEFLTYFQNEAQLEKSRLLSDRFSAERPKGSFSTLEIQRTEQGDSAMYLCASSFGTGNTEAFFGQGTRLTVV.

The genes are TRBV19 and TRBJ2-7; D unclear. Looked up from germline, CDR1 is LNHDA and CDR2 is SQIVND (reference sequence). Between the trimmed V and J ends, which lost 2 bases and 5 bases, there was a span of 16 bases. This CDR3 has 15 residues. The chain's CDR3 is CASSINGLMVDEQYF. CDR3 DNA sequence: TGTGCCAGTAGTATAAACGGTCTCATGGTCGACGAGCAGTACTTC.

In its sample, this clone was seen many times. The genes are TRBV5-3 and TRBJ1-1; no reliable D call. TRBV5-3 is sorted into the ORF group, with uncertain function. The CDR3 spans 15 residues. Between the trimmed V and J ends, which lost 0 bases and 3 bases, there was a span of 12 bases. The CDR3 sequence is CARSLVRKTDTEAFF. The CDR3 DNA reads as TGTGCCAGAAGCTTGGTGCGGAAAACCGACACTGAAGCTTTCTTT.

About this clone itself: A junction boundary mismatches the germline segment, possibly from a read error. The rearrangement joins TRBV6-1 to TRBJ1-6; TRBD1 matches at 7 bases. Germline assignment: CDR1 MNHNS and CDR2 SASEGT. This CDR3 is built from 14 residues. The CDR3 DNA sequence: TGTGCCAGCATTGAACCAGGGGGAAATTCACCCCTCCACTTT. Protein product: CASIEPGGNSPLHF.

The rearrangement uses TRBV15 and TRBJ1-3; 8 bases line up with TRBD1. This CDR3 is built from 16 residues. Trimming took 3 bases from V and 3 from J; bases not matched to a gene: 7. CDR1 and CDR2 (germline): LNHNV, YYDKDF (reference sequence). CDR3 amino acids: CATSRAPGQVGNTIYF. In DNA, the CDR3 is TGTGCCACCAGCAGGGCCCCGGGACAGGTTGGAAACACCATATATTTT.